Below are 26 T cell receptor beta chains sequenced from a single sample in a study of spatial heterogeneity in lung cancer. Indicated time point: sample taken at primary tumor resection. TCRdb passed the 5' RACE reads through MiXCR, listing each CDR3 protein once. In the table there are 10,000 to 15,000 distinct CDR3 sequences, around 4.1% of which are singletons. The source material was PBMCs, sampled at surgery. These receptors came from a male donor with early-stage non-small cell lung cancer.

This clonotype came up many times. The V call is TRBV28, the J call TRBJ2-6; 14 bases fit TRBD2. The CDR3 totals 19 residues. CDR1 MDHEN and CDR2 SYDVKM come from the germline V gene. Trimming took 3 bases from V and 2 from J; bases not matched to a gene: 6. The CDR3: CASSFLGTSGRTGANVLTF. CDR3 in DNA: TGTGCCAGCAGTTTTCTTGGGACTAGCGGGAGAACTGGGGCCAACGTCCTGACTTTC.

This clonotype occurred many times. The J gene is TRBJ2-7, the V gene TRBV6-6; 9 positions match TRBD2. Germline V lookup: CDR1 MNHNY, CDR2 SVGAGI (reference sequence). The CDR3 is 17 residues long. Germline trimming cut 6 bases from V and 7 bases from J; bases unmatched to any gene: 19. The CDR3 sequence: CASSSGRGHSGSGEQYF. CDR3 DNA sequence: TGTGCCAGCAGCTCAGGGAGGGGGCATAGCGGGAGCGGGGAGCAGTACTTC.

By sample share, this clonotype is medium-sized (0.01 to 0.1%). This chain uses TRBV28 with TRBJ2-2; no reliable D call. The V gene lost 3 bases and the J gene lost 3 bases, with 5 bases spanning the gap. Germline CDR1 MDHEN, CDR2 SYDVKM. The CDR3 length is 13 residues. The CDR3 DNA follows: TGTGCCAGCAGTTTCGACTACACCGGGGAGCTGTTTTTT. It translates to CASSFDYTGELFF. Complete variable domain (other parts from reference TRBV28 and TRBJ2-2): DVKVTQSSRYLVKRTGEKVFLECVQDMDHENMFWYRQDPGLGLRLIYFSYDVKMKEKGDIPEGYSVSREKKERFSLILESASTNQTSMYLCASSFDYTGELFFGEGSRLTVL.

This clonotype came up many times. The rearrangement links TRBV4-3 to TRBJ2-2; D is tentatively TRBD1 or TRBD2 (5 bases each). The V gene lost 1 base and the J gene lost 2 bases, with 11 bases spanning the gap. Germline loops: CDR1 LGHNA, CDR2 YSLEER. This CDR3 is 16 amino acids long. In nucleotides, the CDR3 is TGCGCCAGCAGCCAAGGAGGGACCGTTAACACCGGGGAGCTGTTTTTT. This encodes CASSQGGTVNTGELFF.

This clonotype has ten or more counts. This chain joins TRBV5-5 and TRBJ1-3; unclear D gene. The CDR3 consists of 13 residues. From germline, CDR1 is SGHKS and CDR2 YYEKEE (reference sequence). V lost 4 bases and J 0 bases, leaving 5 bases between the germline ends. The CDR3 is CASSISSGNTIYF. For the CDR3, the DNA is TGTGCCAGCAGCATAAGCTCTGGAAACACCATATATTTT. Full variable domain (rest looked up from reference TRBV5-5 and TRBJ1-3): DAGVTQSPTHLIKTRGQQVTLRCSPISGHKSVSWYQQVLGQGPQFIFQYYEKEERGRGNFPDRFSARQFPNYSSELNVNALLLGDSALYLCASSISSGNTIYFGEGSWLTVV.

This clonotype was counted many times. The V gene is TRBV4-2, the J gene TRBJ2-3; 7 bases map to TRBD1. The CDR3 covers 15 residues. With V trimmed by 5 bases and J by 2 bases, 7 bases remained unmatched. The germline CDR1 and CDR2 sequences are LGHNA and YNFKEQ. CDR3: CASSTRQGFTDTQYF. As DNA, the CDR3 is TGTGCCAGCAGCACTCGACAGGGATTCACAGATACGCAGTATTTT.

Only one count was recorded for this clonotype. A read error may explain this, as a much larger clone is one base away. The J gene is TRBJ2-1, the V gene TRBV12-3 or TRBV12-4; 7 bases line up with TRBD2. The CDR3 runs to 15 residues. Losses at the gene ends were 7 bases for V and 6 bases for J; bases not matched to a gene: 12. CDR3 DNA sequence: TGTGCCAGCATCCCGGAGGGAACGGGGGGCAATGAGCAGTTCTTC. Its translation: CASIPEGTGGNEQFF.

This clonotype has a count of ten or more. The CDR3: CASSLAPRGGGKETQYF. The CDR3 DNA sequence: TGCGCCAGCAGCTTGGCCCCGAGAGGCGGAGGCAAAGAGACCCAGTACTTC. This chain uses TRBV5-1 with TRBJ2-5, with D maybe TRBD2 (5 bases). The CDR3 extends over 17 amino acids. Looked up from germline, CDR1 is SGHRS and CDR2 is YFSETQ. Between the trimmed V and J ends, which lost 0 bases and 3 bases, there was a span of 18 bases. Looking up the rest from reference TRBV5-1 and TRBJ2-5 gives the full variable domain: KAGVTQTPRYLIKTRGQQVTLSCSPISGHRSVSWYQQTPGQGLQFLFEYFSETQRNKGNFPGRFSGRQFSNSRSEMNVSTLELGDSALYLCASSLAPRGGGKETQYFGPGTRLLVL.

This clonotype was recorded a few times. The chain uses TRBV18 and TRBJ2-7; D may be TRBD1 or TRBD2 (5 bases each). V lost 4 bases, J lost 3 bases, and 13 bases lay in between. This CDR3 contains 14 residues. Per germline, CDR1 KGHSH and CDR2 LQKENI. As DNA, the CDR3 is TGTGCCAGCTCACAGGGGACCCCGGACTACGAGCAGTACTTC. This translates into CASSQGTPDYEQYF.

This clonotype was recorded many times. The chain employs TRBV6-1 and TRBJ1-1; no reliable D call. Trimming removed 8 bases at V and 5 bases at J, with 15 bases between. CDR1 and CDR2 (germline): MNHNS, SASEGT. This CDR3 is 13 amino acids long. The CDR3 DNA reads TGTGCCAGCCGTTTTCTAATTGGGACTGAAGCTTTCTTT. It translates to CASRFLIGTEAFF.

This clonotype was counted only a few times. CDR3 residues: CASSGTGTSGASLAGELFF. CDR3 DNA: TGTGCCAGCAGCGGAACCGGGACTAGCGGGGCCAGTTTGGCCGGGGAGCTGTTTTTT. The V gene is TRBV5-5, the J gene TRBJ2-2; 13 bases are shared with TRBD2. The CDR3 is 19 residues long. Looked up from germline, CDR1 is SGHKS and CDR2 is YYEKEE (reference sequence). V was pared by 4 bases and J by 6 bases, with 15 bases of the junction left unmatched.

This clonotype was recorded at least ten times. This chain joins TRBV7-3 and TRBJ1-1, with a possible D match to TRBD1 (6 bases). Looked up from germline, CDR1 is SGHTA and CDR2 is FQGTGA. The CDR3 is 13 residues long. The V and J ends lost 5 bases and 4 bases respectively, with 11 bases between them. The CDR3: CASSQVGGTEAFF. DNA of the CDR3: TGTGCCAGCAGCCAAGTAGGGGGCACTGAAGCTTTCTTT.

This clonotype was counted at least ten times. This chain's CDR3 is CASSRGLAGDNEQFF. The CDR3 DNA is TGTGCCAGCTCCCGGGGGCTAGCGGGAGACAATGAGCAGTTCTTC. The chain employs TRBV18 and TRBJ2-1, with TRBD2 matching over 10 bases. The germline gives CDR1 KGHSH, CDR2 LQKENI. The junction had 7 bases not matched to a gene; V was cut back by 6 bases and J by 5 bases. The CDR3 runs 15 residues.

This clonotype was seen repeatedly, ten times or more. This rearrangement joins TRBV20-1 to TRBJ2-3; D is ambiguous. Trimming pared 2 bases from V and 1 base from J, leaving 10 bases between. Germline V gene data show CDR1 as DFQATT and CDR2 as SNEGSKA (reference sequence). The CDR3 consists of 14 residues. CDR3 protein: CSARLRSGTDTQYF. CDR3 in DNA: TGCAGTGCTAGATTGCGGTCTGGCACAGATACGCAGTATTTT.

This clonotype was seen ten or more times. This rearrangement joins TRBV5-1 to TRBJ2-7, with TRBD2 matching 8 bases. Germline V lookup: CDR1 SGHRS, CDR2 YFSETQ. The CDR3 loop spans 15 amino acids. The ends lost 0 bases at V and 6 bases at J; junction bases unmatched: 8. CDR3 coding DNA: TGCGCCAGCAGCTTGGTAGCGGGACCAACACCCGAGCAGTACTTC. Residues: CASSLVAGPTPEQYF.

Comment on this clonotype: Its ends do not fully match the called genes, so a read error is possible. The chain joins TRBV18 to TRBJ2-1; TRBD2 aligns across 9 bases. Germline V gives CDR1 KGHSH, CDR2 LQKENI. This CDR3 has 17 residues. The DNA for the CDR3 is TGTGTCAGCTCACCATTTACTAGCGGGTCCACCTACAATGAGCAGTTCTTC. As protein: CVSSPFTSGSTYNEQFF.

There are many counts of this clonotype. The chain carries TRBV7-9 and TRBJ2-1; possibly TRBD1 for D (5 bases). The V and J ends lost 6 bases and 5 bases respectively, with 8 bases between them. CDR3 size: 12 residues. Germline-derived CDR1 and CDR2 are SEHNR and FQNEAQ (reference sequence). The CDR3 DNA follows: TGTGCCAGCAGGAAGGGGAACAATGAGCAGTTCTTC. Its translation: CASRKGNNEQFF.

This clonotype has ten or more counts. V and J are TRBV14 and TRBJ1-1; D is uncertain. The length of the CDR3 is 15 residues. Trimming took 0 bases from V and 1 from J, leaving 9 bases between them. CDR1 and CDR2 from the germline V gene are SGHDN and FVKESK. CDR3 in DNA: TGTGCCAGCAGCCAAGATATAGGATGGAACACTGAAGCTTTCTTT. Its translation: CASSQDIGWNTEAFF.

This clonotype was counted ten times or more. The chain employs TRBV19 and TRBJ2-1, with D perhaps TRBD1 (5 bases). The V gene's germline CDR1 is LNHDA and CDR2 SQIVND (reference sequence). This CDR3 has 11 residues. The V and J ends lost 6 bases and 8 bases respectively, with 8 bases between them. The CDR3: CASRQGYEQFF. Here the CDR3 DNA reads TGTGCCAGTAGGCAGGGCTATGAGCAGTTCTTC.

This clonotype has a count of ten or more. The J gene is TRBJ2-6, the V gene TRBV18, with D possibly matching TRBD2 (6 bases). The germline V and J ends were trimmed by 0 bases and 0 bases, with 9 bases remaining between them. This CDR3 spans 17 amino acids. Germline CDR1 is KGHSH and CDR2 is LQKENI. The CDR3 region is CASSPPPGSSGANVLTF. DNA of the CDR3: TGTGCCAGCTCACCACCGCCCGGGAGCTCTGGGGCCAACGTCCTGACTTTC.

Ten or more counts support this clonotype. The chain uses TRBV7-2 and TRBJ2-3, with no clear D. Trimming left V 2 bases short and J 2 bases short, with 2 bases between. CDR3 length: 12 residues. Germline V gene data show CDR1 as SGHTA and CDR2 as FQGNSA. This CDR3 is CASSLPTDTQYF. DNA of the CDR3: TGTGCCAGCAGCTTACCCACAGATACGCAGTATTTT. Using reference TRBV7-2 and TRBJ2-3 for the parts outside the CDR3, the full variable domain is GAGVSQSPSNKVTEKGKDVELRCDPISGHTALYWYRQSLGQGLEFLIYFQGNSAPDKSGLPSDRFSAERTGGSVSTLTIQRTQQEDSAVYLCASSLPTDTQYFGPGTRLTVL.

The CDR3 loop is CSARDGQGGTDTQYF. The CDR3 DNA sequence: TGCAGTGCTAGAGATGGACAGGGTGGCACAGATACGCAGTATTTT. The chain employs TRBV20-1 and TRBJ2-3; 8 nucleotides agree with TRBD1. Germline CDR1 is DFQATT and CDR2 is SNEGSKA (reference sequence). The V segment lost 0 bases and the J segment 1 base; nucleotides outside the gene matches: 3. The CDR3 covers 15 residues.

This clonotype was recorded at least ten times. The genes are TRBV7-2 and TRBJ1-2; D is possibly TRBD1 (5 bases). V lost 5 bases and J 5 bases, leaving 12 bases between the germline ends. CDR1 and CDR2 (germline): SGHTA, FQGNSA. This CDR3 is 13 amino acids long. The CDR3 is CASSPEGRYGYTF. CDR3 sequence (DNA): TGTGCCAGCAGCCCGGAGGGGAGGTATGGCTACACCTTC.

Ten or more counts support this clonotype. The chain combines TRBV20-1 with TRBJ2-2; TRBD1 is a possible D gene (6 bases). Trimming left V 5 bases short and J 3 bases short, with 10 bases between. Germline loops: CDR1 DFQATT, CDR2 SNEGSKA (reference sequence). CDR3 length: 13 amino acids. The CDR3 sequence: CSAWDTDTGELFF. CDR3 sequence (DNA): TGCAGTGCTTGGGACACTGACACCGGGGAGCTGTTTTTT.

This clonotype was observed at least ten times. This sequence joins TRBV7-3 and TRBJ2-1, with unresolved D. The V and J ends lost 5 bases and 0 bases respectively, with 14 bases between them. The CDR3 length is 16 residues. Germline V gene data show CDR1 as SGHTA and CDR2 as FQGTGA. The CDR3 coding sequence is TGTGCCAGCAGCCCCGGGCCGGGCCGCTCCTACAATGAGCAGTTCTTC. Encoded protein: CASSPGPGRSYNEQFF.

This clonotype is medium-sized within its sample. The rearrangement joins TRBV7-6 to TRBJ2-7; no firm D call. The CDR3 runs 14 residues. Per germline, CDR1 SGHVS and CDR2 FNYEAQ. The V and J ends lost 4 bases and 0 bases respectively, with 10 bases between them. The CDR3 coding sequence is TGTGCCAGCAGCTCCATAGACTCCTCCTACGAGCAGTACTTC. Translating it yields CASSSIDSSYEQYF.